These 30 T cell receptor beta chains were sequenced from one sample in a study of identical twins. TCRdb processed the 5' RACE reads anew with MiXCR; each CDR3 protein has one entry. The sample yields under 500,000 distinct CDR3 sequences, about 13% seen once. This same sample was also part of a study on yellow fever vaccine responses in identical twins.

The sample comprised CD4+ T cells sorted from blood. The receptors come from a woman aged 18-30 years in good health.

The CDR3 nucleotides read TGTGCCAGCAGCGTACTAGCGGGAGACAATGAGCAGTTCTTC. This sequence encodes CASSVLAGDNEQFF. J is TRBJ2-1 and V is TRBV7-2; 11 nucleotides agree with TRBD2. The V gene end was trimmed by 5 bases and the J gene end by 5 bases; junction bases not matched to a gene: 2. The germline gives CDR1 SGHTA, CDR2 FQGNSA. This CDR3 is 14 amino acids long.

For this clonotype: Possible read error: a much larger clone is one base away. The CDR3 sequence: CASRPPGVVETQYF. In nucleotides, the CDR3 is TGTGCCAGCAGGCCTCCGGGGGTCGTGGAGACCCAGTACTTC. The chain recombines TRBV12-3 or TRBV12-4 with TRBJ2-5; tentatively, D is TRBD2 (6 bases). The CDR3 runs to 14 residues. With 6 bases removed from V and 5 bases from J, the gap between germline ends came to 16 bases.

The chain uses TRBV2 and TRBJ2-2, with D maybe TRBD2 (6 bases). The CDR3 has 18 amino acids. The V end was cut by 8 bases, the J end by 1 base, with 23 bases between. Germline lookup yields CDR1 SNHLY and CDR2 FYNNEI. CDR3 coding DNA: TGTGCCAGCTGGCCCGGGACTCTCCGTACTAAGAACACCGGGGAGCTGTTTTTT. It specifies CASWPGTLRTKNTGELFF.

The V call is TRBV14, the J call TRBJ2-5; D might be TRBD1 (5 bases). V shed 0 bases and J shed 5 bases, with 13 bases lying between them. From germline, CDR1 is SGHDN and CDR2 FVKESK. The CDR3 has 15 amino acids. The CDR3 reads CASSQDGGARETQYF. Written as DNA, the CDR3 is TGTGCCAGCAGCCAAGATGGTGGGGCGAGGGAGACCCAGTACTTC. Supplemented by reference TRBV14 and TRBJ2-5, the full variable domain reads EAGVTQFPSHSVIEKGQTVTLRCDPISGHDNLYWYRRVMGKEIKFLLHFVKESKQDESGMPNNRFLAERTGGTYSTLKVQPAELEDSGVYFCASSQDGGARETQYFGPGTRLLVL.

Only a few counts were recorded for this clonotype. The chain links TRBV2 to TRBJ1-5; 8 bases map to TRBD1. Per germline, CDR1 SNHLY and CDR2 FYNNEI. V trimming: 6 bases; J trimming: 10 bases; junction bases outside the gene matches: 8. The CDR3 has 13 residues. The CDR3 region has the DNA TGTGCCAGCAGGGGACAGGTTGGGGAACCCCAGCATTTT. Translated: CASRGQVGEPQHF.

The chain is built from TRBV12-3 or TRBV12-4 and TRBJ2-7; 13 bases agree with TRBD2. J gave up 0 bases and V 6 bases, and 17 bases lay outside the gene matches. This CDR3 comprises 20 residues. CDR3 in DNA: TGTGCCAGCAGACTCCGGAGGACTAGCGGGAGAGGAGAGGTCTCCTACGAGCAGTACTTC. Its translation is CASRLRRTSGRGEVSYEQYF.

The genes are TRBV7-2 and TRBJ1-5, with D maybe TRBD1 (5 bases). Germline CDR1 and CDR2: SGHTA and FQGNSA. This CDR3 is built from 16 residues. V gave up 2 bases and J gave up 3 bases, with 14 bases separating them. The CDR3 spells CASSLMELGPNQPQHF. DNA of the CDR3: TGTGCCAGCAGCTTAATGGAGCTGGGGCCCAATCAGCCCCAGCATTTT.

The chain links TRBV5-1 to TRBJ2-2, with D unclear. The CDR3 is made up of 14 amino acids. Germline loops: CDR1 SGHRS, CDR2 YFSETQ. Trimming pared 1 base from V and 7 bases from J, leaving 11 bases between. This chain's CDR3 is CASSLSEGIGELFF. The CDR3, as DNA: TGCGCCAGCAGCTTGAGCGAAGGCATCGGGGAGCTGTTTTTT. The full variable domain, rest sourced from reference TRBV5-1 and TRBJ2-2, is KAGVTQTPRYLIKTRGQQVTLSCSPISGHRSVSWYQQTPGQGLQFLFEYFSETQRNKGNFPGRFSGRQFSNSRSEMNVSTLELGDSALYLCASSLSEGIGELFFGEGSRLTVL.

This clonotype has more than one count but fewer than ten. CDR3 nucleotides: TGCGCCAGCAGCTTGAGAGCTAGCAGCACAGATACGCAGTATTTT. This sequence encodes CASSLRASSTDTQYF. The rearrangement links TRBV5-1 to TRBJ2-3, with D maybe TRBD2 (5 bases). V was clipped by 1 base and J by 0 bases, with 9 bases between them. The germline gives CDR1 SGHRS, CDR2 YFSETQ. The CDR3 covers 15 residues.

This sequence joins TRBV4-2 and TRBJ2-1; 13 bases match TRBD2. Germline values: CDR1 LGHNA, CDR2 YNFKEQ. The trim removed 4 bases at V and 0 bases at J, leaving 12 bases unmatched. The CDR3 spans 20 residues. CDR3 DNA sequence: TGTGCCAGCAGCCCATACGGGGGGACTAGCGGGAAGAGCTCCTACAATGAGCAGTTCTTC. Amino acids: CASSPYGGTSGKSSYNEQFF.

This clonotype was counted many times. V and J are TRBV4-1 and TRBJ1-6; 8 nucleotides align to TRBD1. The ends lost 5 bases at V and 5 bases at J; junction bases unmatched: 5. Germline-derived CDR1 and CDR2 are MGHRA and YSYEKL. CDR3 length: 15 residues. Here the CDR3 reads CASSVRQGNNSPLHF. The CDR3 DNA follows: TGCGCCAGCAGCGTTCGACAGGGGAATAATTCACCCCTCCACTTT.

V and J are TRBV6-1 and TRBJ2-7; 12 bases map to TRBD1. This CDR3 is built from 15 residues. Unmatched junction bases numbered 9, after V lost 7 bases and J lost 5 bases. Germline values: CDR1 MNHNS, CDR2 SASEGT. In DNA, the CDR3 is TGTGCCAGCACTAAAGGTGGGACAGGGGGCCACGAGCAGTACTTC. As protein: CASTKGGTGGHEQYF.

The chain couples TRBV29-1 to TRBJ2-3; TRBD2 matches 10 bases. CDR1 is SQVTM, CDR2 ANQGSEA, per germline. The junction had 12 bases not matched to a gene; V was cut back by 6 bases and J by 6 bases. CDR3 length: 15 amino acids. DNA of the CDR3: TGCAGCGTGAACCTAGCGGGAGAGGCGTCGGATACGCAGTATTTT. It translates to CSVNLAGEASDTQYF.

The chain employs TRBV5-6 and TRBJ2-7; possible D gene TRBD1, 6 bases. The germline V gene encodes CDR1 SGHDT and CDR2 YYEEEE. Trimming left V 3 bases short and J 2 bases short, with 15 bases between. The CDR3 has 15 amino acids. The CDR3 DNA sequence: TGTGCCAGCAGCTACAGGGTTCCGAACCCCTACGAGCAGTACTTC. Residues: CASSYRVPNPYEQYF. The whole variable domain, remainder taken from reference TRBV5-6 and TRBJ2-7, is DAGVTQSPTHLIKTRGQQVTLRCSPKSGHDTVSWYQQALGQGPQFIFQYYEEEERQRGNFPDRFSGHQFPNYSSELNVNALLLGDSALYLCASSYRVPNPYEQYFGPGTRLTVT.

This clonotype came up a few times. CDR3 in DNA: TGCGCCAGCAGTGAGGACTTCGCAGGGGGTGGTGACATTCAGTACTTC. Translation gives CASSEDFAGGGDIQYF. The V call is TRBV10-1, the J call TRBJ2-4; 7 positions match TRBD1. CDR1 is WNHNN, CDR2 SYGVQD, per germline (reference sequence). CDR3 length: 16 residues. Unmatched junction bases numbered 12, after V lost 2 bases and J lost 8 bases.

V and J are TRBV7-3 and TRBJ2-3, with TRBD2 matching 7 bases. Trimming took 5 bases from V and 1 from J; bases not matched to a gene: 9. The CDR3 runs 16 residues. CDR1 is SGHTA, CDR2 FQGTGA, per germline. The CDR3 loop reads CASSVRLATCTDTQYF. The CDR3 DNA sequence: TGTGCCAGCAGCGTACGACTAGCCACGTGCACAGATACGCAGTATTTT.

This clonotype was seen once. The chain recombines TRBV5-1 with TRBJ2-2; D gene uncertain. Germline CDR1 and CDR2: SGHRS and YFSETQ. V lost 4 bases and J lost 2, with 12 bases in between. The CDR3 consists of 15 residues. CDR3 amino acids: CASSAARSNTGELFF. The CDR3 DNA sequence: TGCGCCAGCAGCGCAGCTCGGTCAAACACCGGGGAGCTGTTTTTT.

This chain joins TRBV7-2 and TRBJ2-3; 8 nucleotides agree with TRBD2. The J segment lost 0 bases and the V segment lost 2 bases, leaving 7 bases of the junction unmatched. There are 17 residues in the CDR3. CDR1 and CDR2 (germline): SGHTA, FQGNSA. As DNA, the CDR3 is TGTGCCAGCAGCTTAAGGACTAGCACAACTAGCACAGATACGCAGTATTTT. It codes for CASSLRTSTTSTDTQYF.

This clonotype was seen more than once but under ten times. The chain joins TRBV9 to TRBJ2-3; D may match TRBD1 or TRBD2 (5 bases each). The CDR3 extends over 17 amino acids. Germline V CDR1 and CDR2: SGDLS, YYNGEE. V was pared by 1 base and J by 5 bases, with 20 bases between. CDR3 nucleotide sequence: TGTGCCAGCAGCGTAACGGGGTTCAGGGCAAGTGGAGATACGCAGTATTTT. Amino acids: CASSVTGFRASGDTQYF.

In this sample, this clonotype turned up a few times. J is TRBJ2-7 and V is TRBV9, with D unresolved. Germline-derived CDR1 and CDR2 are SGDLS and YYNGEE. Deletions cut 0 bases from V and 2 bases from J, with 12 bases between. This CDR3 is built from 15 residues. The CDR3 reads CASSVDLGSPYEQYF. DNA for the CDR3: TGTGCCAGCAGCGTAGATTTGGGGTCCCCCTACGAGCAGTACTTC.

This clonotype has at least ten counts. The chain carries TRBV5-1 and TRBJ2-7; tentative D call: TRBD1 (6 bases). Looked up from germline, CDR1 is SGHRS and CDR2 is YFSETQ. With 2 bases removed from V and 5 bases from J, the gap between germline ends came to 14 bases. This CDR3 region has 14 residues. Here the CDR3 reads CASSFQGMRDEQYF. CDR3 DNA sequence: TGCGCCAGCAGCTTTCAGGGGATGCGAGACGAGCAGTACTTC.

This clonotype was observed a handful of times. V is TRBV7-2 and J is TRBJ1-2; maybe TRBD1 (6 bases). The length of the CDR3 is 17 residues. CDR1 is SGHTA, CDR2 FQGNSA, per germline. The V gene lost 1 base and the J gene lost 4 bases, with 19 bases spanning the gap. CDR3 sequence (DNA): TGTGCCAGCAGCTTAGGGCCCGACAGGCTAGCTGGCTATGGCTACACCTTC. Translating gives CASSLGPDRLAGYGYTF.

V is TRBV28 and J is TRBJ2-7, with D possibly being TRBD1 (6 bases). V lost 6 bases and J lost 3, with 18 bases in between. The germline gives CDR1 MDHEN, CDR2 SYDVKM. The CDR3 is 15 amino acids. The chain's CDR3 is CASRLTGPPSYEQYF. The CDR3 region has the DNA TGTGCCAGCAGGCTTACAGGGCCCCCCAGCTACGAGCAGTACTTC.

The sample holds a few counts of this clonotype. This chain joins TRBV3-1 and TRBJ2-1; TRBD1 agrees at 8 bases. Germline loops: CDR1 LGHDT, CDR2 YNNKEL (reference sequence). Trimming removed 6 bases from V and 15 bases from J; junction bases left unmatched: 10. The CDR3 contains 12 residues. CDR3 DNA: TGTGCCAGCAGTCTAGGACAGGGCCGGGCGTTCTTC. Translating gives CASSLGQGRAFF.

The chain recombines TRBV21-1 with TRBJ2-4; the table's D call, TRBD2, was not checked against the DNA. TRBV21-1 is an annotated pseudogene. This CDR3 has 13 amino acids. CDR3 sequence: CASSKAGLVLQYF. CDR3 in DNA: TGTGCCAGCAGCAAGGCGGGACTCGTACTTCAGTACTTC.

This chain connects TRBV7-9 to TRBJ2-7; possibly TRBD1 or TRBD2 for D (5 bases each). This CDR3 is 15 amino acids long. Germline V gives CDR1 SEHNR, CDR2 FQNEAQ (reference sequence). V was shortened by 3 bases and J by 0 bases, with 12 bases between the two germline ends. The CDR3 sequence: CASSFRDGISYEQYF. CDR3 sequence (DNA): TGTGCCAGCAGCTTCCGGGACGGCATCTCCTACGAGCAGTACTTC.

This clonotype was detected a few times. V and J are TRBV2 and TRBJ2-2; 9 nucleotides match TRBD1. Germline V gene lookup returns CDR1 SNHLY and CDR2 FYNNEI. The V segment lost 4 bases and the J segment 16 bases; nucleotides outside the gene matches: 13. CDR3 length equals 14 residues. CDR3: CASSGDRGYDRRFF. DNA of the CDR3: TGTGCCAGCAGTGGTGACAGGGGGTATGACAGGCGGTTTTTT.

The sample holds a few counts of this clonotype. The rearrangement joins TRBV5-6 to TRBJ1-1; no definite D call. V dropped 4 bases and J dropped 1 base, with 14 bases sitting between them. Germline lookup yields CDR1 SGHDT and CDR2 YYEEEE. This CDR3 is 15 amino acids long. The CDR3: CASSRRTERNTEAFF. In DNA, the CDR3 is TGTGCCAGCAGCCGGAGGACTGAAAGGAACACTGAAGCTTTCTTT. The whole variable domain, remainder taken from reference TRBV5-6 and TRBJ1-1, is DAGVTQSPTHLIKTRGQQVTLRCSPKSGHDTVSWYQQALGQGPQFIFQYYEEEERQRGNFPDRFSGHQFPNYSSELNVNALLLGDSALYLCASSRRTERNTEAFFGQGTRLTVV.

The table lists this clonotype with a few counts. CDR3 nucleotides: TGTGCCAGCAGTTACTCTGTAGCGGGGGGTGCCACAGATACGCAGTATTTT. Amino acid sequence: CASSYSVAGGATDTQYF. This chain joins TRBV6-5 and TRBJ2-3, with 10 bases that match TRBD2. V gave up 0 bases and J gave up 2 bases; unmatched junction bases: 5. CDR3 length: 17 amino acids. The germline V gene has CDR1 MNHEY and CDR2 SVGAGI.

A few counts support this clonotype. The chain joins TRBV6-5 to TRBJ1-2, with D uncertain. Trimming took 0 bases from V and 0 from J, leaving 8 bases between them. CDR1 is MNHEY, CDR2 SVGAGI, per germline. The CDR3 extends over 15 amino acids. The CDR3 loop is CASSYSVGTNYGYTF. CDR3 nucleotides: TGTGCCAGCAGTTACTCGGTCGGGACTAACTATGGCTACACCTTC.